Below, 2 T cell receptor beta chains from the same sample are listed, as sequenced in a study of blood T cell repertoires in COVID-19. Using immunoSEQ multiplex PCR, the repertoire was profiled, and TCRdb retains in-frame clones only, with some absent. The table records about 180,000 clones, roughly 89% of them present only once. The sequencing input was PBMCs or T cells enriched from blood (not recorded which). Every receptor here comes from a woman between 40 and 55 years old with acute COVID-19.

The V gene is TRBV24-1, the J gene TRBJ1-3; weak D call: TRBD1 (6 bases). CDR3 length: 14 amino acids. Germline lookup yields CDR1 KGHDR and CDR2 SFDVKD. Trimming stripped 7 bases from V and 2 bases from J, with 11 bases between. The CDR3 nucleotides are TGTGCCACCAGGGCCAGGGGAACTGGAAACACCATATATTTT. Encoded protein: CATRARGTGNTIYF.

The gene calls are TRBV28 and TRBJ1-5; 11 positions agree with TRBD1. The CDR3 runs to 15 residues. The V and J ends lost 6 bases and 7 bases, in that order; junction bases with no gene match: 8. Per the germline V gene, CDR1 is MDHEN and CDR2 is SYDVKM. In DNA, the CDR3 is TGTGCCAGCAGCGCCAGGACAGGGGGCGTCCAGCCCCAGCATTTT. It codes for CASSARTGGVQPQHF.